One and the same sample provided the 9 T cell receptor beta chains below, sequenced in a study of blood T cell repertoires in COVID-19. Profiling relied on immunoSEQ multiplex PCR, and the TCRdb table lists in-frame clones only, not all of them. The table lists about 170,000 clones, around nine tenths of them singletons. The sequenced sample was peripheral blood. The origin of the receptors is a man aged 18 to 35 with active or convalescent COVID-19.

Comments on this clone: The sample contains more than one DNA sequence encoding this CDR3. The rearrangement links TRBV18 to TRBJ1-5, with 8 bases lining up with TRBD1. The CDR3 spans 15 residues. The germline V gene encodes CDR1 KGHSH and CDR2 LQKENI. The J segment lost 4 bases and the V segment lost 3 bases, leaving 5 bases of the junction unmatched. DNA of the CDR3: TGTGCCAGCTCACCCCAGGGGGCCAGGAATCAGCCCCAGCATTTT. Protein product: CASSPQGARNQPQHF.

CDR3 region: CASRSTGGRETQYF. CDR3 bases: TGTGCCAGCAGATCGACAGGGGGCAGAGAGACCCAGTACTTC. The chain couples TRBV28 to TRBJ2-5; 10 bases fit TRBD1. Germline trimming cut 6 bases from V and 4 bases from J; bases unmatched to any gene: 5. Germline assignment: CDR1 MDHEN and CDR2 SYDVKM. The CDR3 loop spans 14 amino acids.

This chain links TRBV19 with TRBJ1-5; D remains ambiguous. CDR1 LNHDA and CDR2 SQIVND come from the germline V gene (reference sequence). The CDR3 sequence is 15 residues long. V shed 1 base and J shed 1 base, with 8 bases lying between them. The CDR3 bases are TGTGCCAGTAGTATAGTCTCCAGGAGCAATCAGCCCCAGCATTTT. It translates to CASSIVSRSNQPQHF.

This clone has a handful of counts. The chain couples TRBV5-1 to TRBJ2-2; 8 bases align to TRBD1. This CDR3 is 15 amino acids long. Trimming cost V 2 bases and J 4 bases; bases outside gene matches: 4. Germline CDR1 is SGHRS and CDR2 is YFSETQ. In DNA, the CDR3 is TGCGCCAGCAGCTTAGGGCAGGGGGCCACCGGGGAGCTGTTTTTT. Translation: CASSLGQGATGELFF.

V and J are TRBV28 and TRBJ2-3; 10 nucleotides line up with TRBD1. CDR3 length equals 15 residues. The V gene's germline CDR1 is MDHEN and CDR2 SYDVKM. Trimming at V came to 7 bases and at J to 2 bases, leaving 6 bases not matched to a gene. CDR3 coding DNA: TGTGCCAGCAATGGACAGGGGGATTTCACAGATACGCAGTATTTT. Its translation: CASNGQGDFTDTQYF. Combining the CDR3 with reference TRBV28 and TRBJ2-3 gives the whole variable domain DVKVTQSSRYLVKRTGEKVFLECVQDMDHENMFWYRQDPGLGLRLIYFSYDVKMKEKGDIPEGYSVSREKKERFSLILESASTNQTSMYLCASNGQGDFTDTQYFGPGTRLTVL.

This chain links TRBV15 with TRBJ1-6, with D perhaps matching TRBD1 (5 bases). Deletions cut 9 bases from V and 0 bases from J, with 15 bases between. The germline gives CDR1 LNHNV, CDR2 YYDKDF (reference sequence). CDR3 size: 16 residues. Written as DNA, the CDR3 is TGTGCCACAAAAGAAAGGGGAAGCTCCTATAATTCACCCCTCCACTTT. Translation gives CATKERGSSYNSPLHF.

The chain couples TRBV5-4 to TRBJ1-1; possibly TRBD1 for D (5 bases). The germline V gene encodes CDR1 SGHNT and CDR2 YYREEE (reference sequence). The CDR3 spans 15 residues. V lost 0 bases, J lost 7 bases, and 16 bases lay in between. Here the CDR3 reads CASSLGGGRQGEAFF. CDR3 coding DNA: TGTGCCAGCAGCTTGGGGGGGGGACGTCAGGGTGAAGCTTTCTTT.

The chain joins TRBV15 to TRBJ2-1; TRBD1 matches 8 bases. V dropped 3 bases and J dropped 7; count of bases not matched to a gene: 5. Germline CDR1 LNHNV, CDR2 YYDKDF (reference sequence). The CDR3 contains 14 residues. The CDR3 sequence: CATSRPGGYNEQFF. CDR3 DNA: TGTGCCACCAGCAGGCCAGGGGGCTATAATGAGCAGTTCTTC.

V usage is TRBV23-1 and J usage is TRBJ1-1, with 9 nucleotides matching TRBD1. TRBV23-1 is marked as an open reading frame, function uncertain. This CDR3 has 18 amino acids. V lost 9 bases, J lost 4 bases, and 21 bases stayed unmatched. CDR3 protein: CARPPESHRGPCGTEAFF. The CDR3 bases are TGCGCCAGACCCCCCGAGTCCCACAGGGGGCCTTGTGGCACTGAAGCTTTCTTT.